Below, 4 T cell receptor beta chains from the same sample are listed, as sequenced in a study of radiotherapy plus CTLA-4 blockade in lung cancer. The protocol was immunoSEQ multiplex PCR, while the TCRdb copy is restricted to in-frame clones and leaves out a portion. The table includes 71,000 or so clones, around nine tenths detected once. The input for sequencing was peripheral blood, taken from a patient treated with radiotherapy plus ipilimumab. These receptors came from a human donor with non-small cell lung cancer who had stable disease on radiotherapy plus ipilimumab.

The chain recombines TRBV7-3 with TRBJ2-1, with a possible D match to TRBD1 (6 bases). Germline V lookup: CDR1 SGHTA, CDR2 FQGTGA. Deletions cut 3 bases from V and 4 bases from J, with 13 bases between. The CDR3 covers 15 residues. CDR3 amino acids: CASSFDRSQYNEQFF. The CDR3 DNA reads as TGTGCCAGCAGCTTCGACAGGAGCCAGTACAATGAGCAGTTCTTC.

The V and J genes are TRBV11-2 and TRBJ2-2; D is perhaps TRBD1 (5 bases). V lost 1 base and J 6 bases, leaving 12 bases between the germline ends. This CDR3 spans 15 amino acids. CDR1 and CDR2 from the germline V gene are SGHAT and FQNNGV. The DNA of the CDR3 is TGTGCCAGCAGCTTAGTCGCAGGGTCCGCCGGGGAGCTGTTTTTT. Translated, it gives CASSLVAGSAGELFF.

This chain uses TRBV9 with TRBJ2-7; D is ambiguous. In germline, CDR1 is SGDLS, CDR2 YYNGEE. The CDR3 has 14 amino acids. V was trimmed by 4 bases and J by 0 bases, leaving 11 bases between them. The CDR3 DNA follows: TGTGCCAGCAGCTCCGGACCCCGCTCCTACGAGCAGTACTTC. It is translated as CASSSGPRSYEQYF.

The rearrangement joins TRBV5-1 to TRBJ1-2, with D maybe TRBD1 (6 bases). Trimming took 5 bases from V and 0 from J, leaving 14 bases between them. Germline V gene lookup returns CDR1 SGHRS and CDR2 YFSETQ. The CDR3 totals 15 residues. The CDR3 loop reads CASRTDRPTNYGYTF. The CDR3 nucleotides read TGCGCCAGCAGGACCGACAGGCCGACTAACTATGGCTACACCTTC.